The clone carrying this T cell receptor (beta chain) was counted only a few times. Its target is not known. This sample is drawn from a study of T-cell memory formation after mild COVID-19. Across the study: Largely, the TCR clusters proved donor specific.

There are 14 residues in the CDR3. The germline V gene has CDR1 SGHRS and CDR2 YFSETQ. With 4 bases removed from V and 2 bases from J, the gap between germline ends came to 11 bases. TCRdb processed the 5' RACE reads anew with MiXCR; each CDR3 protein has one entry. The top ten hold 8.5% to 10% of the sample, which has hundreds of thousands of distinct CDR3 sequences, about 24% seen once. The study, taken as a whole, reports: The study detected some responding clones in pre-infection memory, suggesting cross-reactive memory joined. The SARS-CoV-2 specificity of second-wave clones reaching peak at day 37 remained unverified. Contracting clones from day 15 to 85 showed balanced CD4/CD8; later expanders favored CD4+.

The chain recombines TRBV5-1 with TRBJ2-3; tentative D call: TRBD1 (6 bases). Input material: PBMCs or a T cell subset sorted from them (not recorded which). The sequence was collected from an adult woman who had mild COVID-19 (a few samples of this study predate the infection). Cell type and time point are not known. CDR3 sequence (DNA): TGCGCCAGCAGCCTAGGGGGTATCACAGATACGCAGTATTTT. This translates into CASSLGGITDTQYF.